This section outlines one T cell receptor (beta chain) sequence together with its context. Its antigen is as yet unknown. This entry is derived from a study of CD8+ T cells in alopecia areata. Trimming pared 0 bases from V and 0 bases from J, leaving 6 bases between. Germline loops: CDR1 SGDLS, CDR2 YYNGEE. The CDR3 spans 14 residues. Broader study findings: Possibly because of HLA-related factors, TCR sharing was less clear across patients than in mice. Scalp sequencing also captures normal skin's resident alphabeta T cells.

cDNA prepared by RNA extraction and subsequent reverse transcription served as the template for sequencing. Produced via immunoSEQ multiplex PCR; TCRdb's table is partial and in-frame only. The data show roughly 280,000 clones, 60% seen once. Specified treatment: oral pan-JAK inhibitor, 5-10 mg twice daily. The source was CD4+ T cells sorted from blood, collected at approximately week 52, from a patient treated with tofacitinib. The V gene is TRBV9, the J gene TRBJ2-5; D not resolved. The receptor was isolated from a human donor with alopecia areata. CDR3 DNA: TGTGCCAGCAGCGTAGGGCTACACCAAGAGACCCAGTACTTC. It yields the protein CASSVGLHQETQYF.